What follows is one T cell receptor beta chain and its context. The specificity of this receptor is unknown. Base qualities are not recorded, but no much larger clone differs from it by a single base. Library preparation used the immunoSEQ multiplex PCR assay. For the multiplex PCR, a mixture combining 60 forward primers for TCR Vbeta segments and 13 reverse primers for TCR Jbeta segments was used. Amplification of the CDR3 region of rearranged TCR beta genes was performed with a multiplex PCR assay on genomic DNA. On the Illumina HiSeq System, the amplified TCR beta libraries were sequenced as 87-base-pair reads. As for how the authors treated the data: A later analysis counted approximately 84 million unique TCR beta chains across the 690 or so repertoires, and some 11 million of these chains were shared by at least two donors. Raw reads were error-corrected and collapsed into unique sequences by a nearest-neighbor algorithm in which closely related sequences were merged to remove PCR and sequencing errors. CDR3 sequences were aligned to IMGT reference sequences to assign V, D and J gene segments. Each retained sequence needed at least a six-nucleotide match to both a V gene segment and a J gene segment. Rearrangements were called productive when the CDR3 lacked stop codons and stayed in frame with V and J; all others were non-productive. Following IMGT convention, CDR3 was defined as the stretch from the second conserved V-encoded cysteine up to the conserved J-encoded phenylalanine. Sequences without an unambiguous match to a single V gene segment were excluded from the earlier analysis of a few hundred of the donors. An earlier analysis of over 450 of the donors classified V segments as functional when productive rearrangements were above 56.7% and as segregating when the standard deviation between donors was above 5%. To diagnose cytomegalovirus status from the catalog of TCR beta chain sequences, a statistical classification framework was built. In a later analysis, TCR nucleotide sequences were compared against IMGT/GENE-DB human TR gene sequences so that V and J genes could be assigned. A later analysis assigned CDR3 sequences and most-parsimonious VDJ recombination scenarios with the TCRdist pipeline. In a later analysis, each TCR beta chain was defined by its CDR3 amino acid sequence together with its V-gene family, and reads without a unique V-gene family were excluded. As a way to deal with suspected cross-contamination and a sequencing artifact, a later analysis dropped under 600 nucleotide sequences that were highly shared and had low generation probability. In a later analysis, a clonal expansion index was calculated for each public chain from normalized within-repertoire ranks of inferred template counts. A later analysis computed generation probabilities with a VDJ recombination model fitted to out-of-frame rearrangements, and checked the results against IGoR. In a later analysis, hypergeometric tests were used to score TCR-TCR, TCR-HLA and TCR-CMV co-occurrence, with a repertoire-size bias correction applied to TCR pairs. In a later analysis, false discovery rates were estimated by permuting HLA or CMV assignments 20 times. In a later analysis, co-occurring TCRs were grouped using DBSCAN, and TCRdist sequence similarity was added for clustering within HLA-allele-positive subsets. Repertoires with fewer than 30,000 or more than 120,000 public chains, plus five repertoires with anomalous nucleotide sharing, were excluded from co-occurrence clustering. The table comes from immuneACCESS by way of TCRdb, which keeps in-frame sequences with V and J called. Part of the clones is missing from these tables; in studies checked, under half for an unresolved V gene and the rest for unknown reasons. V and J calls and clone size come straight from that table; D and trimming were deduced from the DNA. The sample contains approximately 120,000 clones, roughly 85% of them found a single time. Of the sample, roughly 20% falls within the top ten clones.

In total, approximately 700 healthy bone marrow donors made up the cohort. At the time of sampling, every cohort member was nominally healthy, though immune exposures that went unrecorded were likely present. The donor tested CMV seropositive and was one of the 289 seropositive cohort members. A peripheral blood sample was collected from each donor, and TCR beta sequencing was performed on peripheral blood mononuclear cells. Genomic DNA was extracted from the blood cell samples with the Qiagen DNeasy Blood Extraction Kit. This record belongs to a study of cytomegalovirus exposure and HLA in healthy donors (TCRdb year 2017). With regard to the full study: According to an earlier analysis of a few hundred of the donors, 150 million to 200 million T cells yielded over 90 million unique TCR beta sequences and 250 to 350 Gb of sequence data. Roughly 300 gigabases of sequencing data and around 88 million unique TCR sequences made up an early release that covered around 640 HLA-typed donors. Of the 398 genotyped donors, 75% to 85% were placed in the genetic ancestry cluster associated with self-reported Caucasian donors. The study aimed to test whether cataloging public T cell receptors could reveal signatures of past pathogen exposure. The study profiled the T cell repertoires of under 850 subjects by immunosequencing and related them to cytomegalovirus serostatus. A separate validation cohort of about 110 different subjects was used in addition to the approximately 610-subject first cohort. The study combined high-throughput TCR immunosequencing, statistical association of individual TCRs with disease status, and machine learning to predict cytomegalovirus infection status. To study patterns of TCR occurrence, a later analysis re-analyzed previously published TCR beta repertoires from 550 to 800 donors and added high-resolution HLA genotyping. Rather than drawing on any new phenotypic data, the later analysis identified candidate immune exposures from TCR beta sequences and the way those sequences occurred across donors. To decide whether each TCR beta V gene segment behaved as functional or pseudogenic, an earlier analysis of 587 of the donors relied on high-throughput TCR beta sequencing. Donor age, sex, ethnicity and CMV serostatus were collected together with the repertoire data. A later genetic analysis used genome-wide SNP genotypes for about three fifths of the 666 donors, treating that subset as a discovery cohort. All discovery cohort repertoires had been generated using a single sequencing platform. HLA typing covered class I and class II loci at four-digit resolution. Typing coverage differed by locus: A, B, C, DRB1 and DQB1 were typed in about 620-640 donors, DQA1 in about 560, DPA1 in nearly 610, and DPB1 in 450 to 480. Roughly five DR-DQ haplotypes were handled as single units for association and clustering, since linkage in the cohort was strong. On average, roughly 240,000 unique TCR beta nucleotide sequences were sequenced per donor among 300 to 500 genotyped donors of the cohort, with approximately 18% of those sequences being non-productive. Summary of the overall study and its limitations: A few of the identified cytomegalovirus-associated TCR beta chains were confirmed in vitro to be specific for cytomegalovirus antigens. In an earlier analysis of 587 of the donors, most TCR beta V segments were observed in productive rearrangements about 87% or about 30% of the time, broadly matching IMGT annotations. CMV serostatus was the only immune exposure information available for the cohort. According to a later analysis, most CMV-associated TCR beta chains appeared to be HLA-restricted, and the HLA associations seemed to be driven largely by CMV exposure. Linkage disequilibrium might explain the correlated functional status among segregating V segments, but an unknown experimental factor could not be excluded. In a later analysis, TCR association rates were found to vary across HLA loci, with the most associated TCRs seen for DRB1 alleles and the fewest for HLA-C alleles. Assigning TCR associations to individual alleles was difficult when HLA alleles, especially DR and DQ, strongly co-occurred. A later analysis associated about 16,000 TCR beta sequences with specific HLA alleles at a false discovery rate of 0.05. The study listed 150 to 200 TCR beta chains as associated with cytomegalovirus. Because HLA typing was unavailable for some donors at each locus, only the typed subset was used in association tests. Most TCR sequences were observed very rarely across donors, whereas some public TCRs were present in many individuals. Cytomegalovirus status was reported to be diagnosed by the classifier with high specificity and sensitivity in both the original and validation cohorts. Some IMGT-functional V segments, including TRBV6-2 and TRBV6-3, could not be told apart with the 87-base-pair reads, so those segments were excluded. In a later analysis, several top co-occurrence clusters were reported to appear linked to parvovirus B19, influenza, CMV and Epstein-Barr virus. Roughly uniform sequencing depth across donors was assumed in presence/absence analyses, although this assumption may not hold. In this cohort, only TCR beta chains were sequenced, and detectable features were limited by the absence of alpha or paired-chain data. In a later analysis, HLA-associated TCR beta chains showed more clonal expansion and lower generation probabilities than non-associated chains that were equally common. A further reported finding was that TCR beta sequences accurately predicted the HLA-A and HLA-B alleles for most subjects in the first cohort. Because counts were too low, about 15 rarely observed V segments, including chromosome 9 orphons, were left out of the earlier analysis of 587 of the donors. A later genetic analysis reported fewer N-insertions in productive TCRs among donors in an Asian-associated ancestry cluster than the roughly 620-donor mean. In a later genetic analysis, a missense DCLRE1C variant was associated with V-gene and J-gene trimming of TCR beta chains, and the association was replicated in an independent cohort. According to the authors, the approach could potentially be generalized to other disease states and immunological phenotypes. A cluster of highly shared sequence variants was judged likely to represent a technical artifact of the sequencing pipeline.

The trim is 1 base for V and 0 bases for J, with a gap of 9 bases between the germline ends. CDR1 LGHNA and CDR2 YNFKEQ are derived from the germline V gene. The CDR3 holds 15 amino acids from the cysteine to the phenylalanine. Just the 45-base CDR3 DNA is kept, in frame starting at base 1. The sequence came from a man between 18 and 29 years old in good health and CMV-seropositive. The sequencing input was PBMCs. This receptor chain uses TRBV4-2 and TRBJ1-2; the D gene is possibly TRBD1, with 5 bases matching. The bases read TGTGCCAGCAGCCAAGCCAGGGCCACTAACTATGGCTACACCTTC. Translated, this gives CASSQARATNYGYTF.